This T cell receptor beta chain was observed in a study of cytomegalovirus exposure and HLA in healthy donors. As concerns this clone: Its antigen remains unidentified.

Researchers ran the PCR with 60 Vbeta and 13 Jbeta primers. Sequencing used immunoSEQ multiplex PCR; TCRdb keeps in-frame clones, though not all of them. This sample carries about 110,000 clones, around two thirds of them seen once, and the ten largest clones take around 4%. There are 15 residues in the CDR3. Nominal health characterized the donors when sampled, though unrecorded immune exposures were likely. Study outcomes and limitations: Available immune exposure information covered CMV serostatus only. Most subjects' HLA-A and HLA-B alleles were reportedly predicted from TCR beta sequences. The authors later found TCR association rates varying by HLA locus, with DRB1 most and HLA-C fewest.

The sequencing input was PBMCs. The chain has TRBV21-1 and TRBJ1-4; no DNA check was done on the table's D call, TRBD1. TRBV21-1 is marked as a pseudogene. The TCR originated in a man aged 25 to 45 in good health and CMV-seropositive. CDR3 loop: CASSAPQGFNEKLFF. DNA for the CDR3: TGTGCCAGCAGCGCACCACAGGGGTTTAATGAAAAACTGTTTTTT.